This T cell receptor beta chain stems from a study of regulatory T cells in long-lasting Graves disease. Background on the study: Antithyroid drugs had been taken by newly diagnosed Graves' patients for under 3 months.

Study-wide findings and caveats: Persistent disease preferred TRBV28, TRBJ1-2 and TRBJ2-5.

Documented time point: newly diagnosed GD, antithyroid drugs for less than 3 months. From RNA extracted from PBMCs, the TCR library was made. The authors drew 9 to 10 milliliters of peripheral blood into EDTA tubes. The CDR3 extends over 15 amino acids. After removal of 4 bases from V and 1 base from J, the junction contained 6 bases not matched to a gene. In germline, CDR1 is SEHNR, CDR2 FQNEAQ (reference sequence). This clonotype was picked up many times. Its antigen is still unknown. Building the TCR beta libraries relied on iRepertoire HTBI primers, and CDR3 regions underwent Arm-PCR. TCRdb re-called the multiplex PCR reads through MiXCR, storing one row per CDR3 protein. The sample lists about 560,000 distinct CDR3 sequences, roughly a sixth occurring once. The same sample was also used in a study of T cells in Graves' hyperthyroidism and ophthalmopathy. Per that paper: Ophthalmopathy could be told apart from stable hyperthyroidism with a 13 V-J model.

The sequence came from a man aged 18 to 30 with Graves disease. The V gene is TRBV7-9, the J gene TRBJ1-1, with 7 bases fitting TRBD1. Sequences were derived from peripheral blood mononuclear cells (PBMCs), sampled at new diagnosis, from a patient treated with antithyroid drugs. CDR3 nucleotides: TGTGCCAGCAGCTCCCGGGGACAGCGGAACACTGAAGCTTTCTTT. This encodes CASSSRGQRNTEAFF.